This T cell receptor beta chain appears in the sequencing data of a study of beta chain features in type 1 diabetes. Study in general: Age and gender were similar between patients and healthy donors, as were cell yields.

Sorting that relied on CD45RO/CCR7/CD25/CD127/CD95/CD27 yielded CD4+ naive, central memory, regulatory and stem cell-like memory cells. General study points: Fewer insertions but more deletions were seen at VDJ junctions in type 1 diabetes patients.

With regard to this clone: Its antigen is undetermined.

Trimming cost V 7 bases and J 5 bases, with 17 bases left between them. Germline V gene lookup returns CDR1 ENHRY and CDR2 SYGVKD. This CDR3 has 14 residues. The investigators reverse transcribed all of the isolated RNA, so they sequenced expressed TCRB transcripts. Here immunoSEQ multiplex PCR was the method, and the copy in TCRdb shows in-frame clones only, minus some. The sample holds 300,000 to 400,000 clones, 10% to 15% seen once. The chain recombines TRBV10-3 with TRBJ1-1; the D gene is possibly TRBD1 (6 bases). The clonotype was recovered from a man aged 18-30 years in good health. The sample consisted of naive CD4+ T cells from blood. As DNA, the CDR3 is TGTGCCATCACCGGGGACACCGGGGGGACTGAAGCTTTCTTT. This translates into CAITGDTGGTEAFF.